The TCR beta chain under discussion was sequenced for a study of blood T cell repertoires in COVID-19. The overall study: PBMCs, B-cell-depleted T cells, or T cells were the source of the cDNA or gDNA that made up the material.

The CDR3 has 12 amino acids. J was trimmed by 4 bases and V by 7 bases; bases with no gene match: 6. Looked up from germline, CDR1 is SQVTM and CDR2 is ANQGSEA. Per the original methods: Researchers report that nucleated cell counts were estimated from reference gene primer amplification. TCRdb keeps only in-frame clones here, not all; method: immunoSEQ multiplex PCR. The V and J calls and clone size come from that table; D and trimming were worked out from the DNA. The sample lists more than 6,500 clones; over 70% were seen once. This clonotype was obtained from a human donor in a cohort sampled during active COVID-19. The chain recombines TRBV29-1 with TRBJ1-2; 7 nucleotides match TRBD1. Sequencing was done on a sample of peripheral blood. In DNA, the CDR3 is TGCAGCGGGGGGGACAGCTTCTATGGCTACACCTTC. Translation gives CSGGDSFYGYTF.